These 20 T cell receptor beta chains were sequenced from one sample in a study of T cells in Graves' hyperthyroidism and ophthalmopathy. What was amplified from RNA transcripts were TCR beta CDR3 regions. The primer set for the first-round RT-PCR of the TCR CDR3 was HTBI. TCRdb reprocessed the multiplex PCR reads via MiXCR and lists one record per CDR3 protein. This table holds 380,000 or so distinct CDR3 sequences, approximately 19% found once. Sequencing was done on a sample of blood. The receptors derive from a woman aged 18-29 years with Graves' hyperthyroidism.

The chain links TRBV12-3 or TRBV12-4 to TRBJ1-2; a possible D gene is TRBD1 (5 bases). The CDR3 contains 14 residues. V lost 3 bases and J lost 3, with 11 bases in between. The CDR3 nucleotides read TGTGCCAGCAGTTTCTGGGGGTGGGACTATGGCTACACCTTC. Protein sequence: CASSFWGWDYGYTF.

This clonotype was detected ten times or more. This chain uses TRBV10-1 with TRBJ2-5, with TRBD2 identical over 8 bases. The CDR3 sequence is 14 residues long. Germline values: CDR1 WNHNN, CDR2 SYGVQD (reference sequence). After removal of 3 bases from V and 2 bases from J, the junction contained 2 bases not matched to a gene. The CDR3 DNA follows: TGCGCCAGCAGTGAAACTAGCGGACAAGAGACCCAGTACTTC. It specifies CASSETSGQETQYF.

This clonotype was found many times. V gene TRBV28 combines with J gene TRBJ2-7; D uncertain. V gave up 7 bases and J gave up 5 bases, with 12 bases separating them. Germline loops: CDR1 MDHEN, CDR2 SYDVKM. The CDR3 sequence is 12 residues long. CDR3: CASTSRQHEQYF. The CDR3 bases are TGTGCCAGCACCTCAAGGCAACACGAGCAGTACTTC.

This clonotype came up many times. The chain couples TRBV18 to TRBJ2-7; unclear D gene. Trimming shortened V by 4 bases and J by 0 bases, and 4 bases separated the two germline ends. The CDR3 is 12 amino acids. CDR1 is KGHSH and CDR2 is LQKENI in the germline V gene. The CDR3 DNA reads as TGTGCCAGCTCACAGAGCTCCTACGAGCAGTACTTC. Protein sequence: CASSQSSYEQYF. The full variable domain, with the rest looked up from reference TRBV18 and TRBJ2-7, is NAGVMQNPRHLVRRRGQEARLRCSPMKGHSHVYWYRQLPEEGLKFMVYLQKENIIDESGMPKERFSAEFPKEGPSILRIQQVVRGDSAAYFCASSQSSYEQYFGPGTRLTVT.

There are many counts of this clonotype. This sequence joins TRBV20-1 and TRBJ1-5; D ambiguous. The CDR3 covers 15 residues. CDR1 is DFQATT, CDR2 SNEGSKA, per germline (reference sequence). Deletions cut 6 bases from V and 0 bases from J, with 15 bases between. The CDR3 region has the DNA TGCAGTGCGACCCCTTCTCTCGATAGCAATCAGCCCCAGCATTTT. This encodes CSATPSLDSNQPQHF.

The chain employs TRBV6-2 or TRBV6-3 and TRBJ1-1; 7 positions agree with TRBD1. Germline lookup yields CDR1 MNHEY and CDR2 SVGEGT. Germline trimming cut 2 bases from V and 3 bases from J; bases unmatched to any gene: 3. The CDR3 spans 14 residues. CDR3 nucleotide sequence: TGTGCCAGCAGTTACGAGGGGGCCTACACTGAAGCTTTCTTT. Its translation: CASSYEGAYTEAFF.

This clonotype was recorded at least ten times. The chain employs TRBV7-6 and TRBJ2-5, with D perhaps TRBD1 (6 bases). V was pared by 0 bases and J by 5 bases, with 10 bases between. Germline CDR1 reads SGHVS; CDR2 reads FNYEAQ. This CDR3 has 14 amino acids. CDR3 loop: CASSLAARGETQYF. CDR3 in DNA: TGTGCCAGCAGCTTAGCGGCTAGGGGGGAGACCCAGTACTTC.

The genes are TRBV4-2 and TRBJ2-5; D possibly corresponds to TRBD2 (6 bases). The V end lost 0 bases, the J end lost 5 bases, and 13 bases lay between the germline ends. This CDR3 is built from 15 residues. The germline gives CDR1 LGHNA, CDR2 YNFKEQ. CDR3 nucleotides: TGTGCCAGCAGCCAAGATCGGGGGAAAGGGGAGACCCAGTACTTC. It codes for CASSQDRGKGETQYF.

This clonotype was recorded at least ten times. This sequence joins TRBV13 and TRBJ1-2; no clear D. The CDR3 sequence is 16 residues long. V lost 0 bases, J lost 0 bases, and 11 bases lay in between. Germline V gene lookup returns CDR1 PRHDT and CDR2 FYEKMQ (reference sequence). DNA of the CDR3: TGTGCCAGCAGCTTAGGCGCAGGCGAAGCTAACTATGGCTACACCTTC. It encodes CASSLGAGEANYGYTF.

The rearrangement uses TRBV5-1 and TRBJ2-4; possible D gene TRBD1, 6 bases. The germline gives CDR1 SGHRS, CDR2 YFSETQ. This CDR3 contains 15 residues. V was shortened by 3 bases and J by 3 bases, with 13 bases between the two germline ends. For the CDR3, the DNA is TGCGCCAGCAGCTCGCCCACAGGGTACAAAAACATTCAGTACTTC. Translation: CASSSPTGYKNIQYF.

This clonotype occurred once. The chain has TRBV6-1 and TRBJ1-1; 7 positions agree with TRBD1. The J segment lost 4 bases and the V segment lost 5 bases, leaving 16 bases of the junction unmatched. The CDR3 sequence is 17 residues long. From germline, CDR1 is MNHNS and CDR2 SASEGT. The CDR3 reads CASSPRTGVRVGTEAFF. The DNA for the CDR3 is TGTGCCAGCAGTCCCCGGACAGGCGTGCGGGTAGGCACTGAAGCTTTCTTT.

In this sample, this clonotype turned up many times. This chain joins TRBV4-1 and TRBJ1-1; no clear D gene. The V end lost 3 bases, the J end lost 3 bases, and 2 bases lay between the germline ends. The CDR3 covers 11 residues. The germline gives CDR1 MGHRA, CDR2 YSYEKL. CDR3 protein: CASSQDTEAFF. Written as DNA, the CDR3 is TGCGCCAGCAGCCAGGACACTGAAGCTTTCTTT.

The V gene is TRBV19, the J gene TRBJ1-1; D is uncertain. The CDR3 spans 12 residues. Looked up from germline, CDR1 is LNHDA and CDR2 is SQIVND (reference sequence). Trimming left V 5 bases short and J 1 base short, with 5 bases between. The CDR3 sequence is CASSYTNTEAFF. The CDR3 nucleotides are TGTGCCAGTAGTTACACGAACACTGAAGCTTTCTTT.

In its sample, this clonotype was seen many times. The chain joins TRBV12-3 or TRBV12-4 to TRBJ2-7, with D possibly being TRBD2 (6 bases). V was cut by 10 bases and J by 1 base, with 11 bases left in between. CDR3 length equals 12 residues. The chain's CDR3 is CAIGGESYEQYF. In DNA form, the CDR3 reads TGTGCCATAGGAGGGGAATCCTACGAGCAGTACTTC.

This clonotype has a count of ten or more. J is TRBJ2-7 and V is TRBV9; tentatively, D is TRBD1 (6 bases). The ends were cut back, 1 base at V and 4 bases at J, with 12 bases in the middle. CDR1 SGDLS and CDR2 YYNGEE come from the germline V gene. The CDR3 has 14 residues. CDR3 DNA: TGTGCCAGCAGCGTACAGGGGCACGGGTACGAGCAGTACTTC. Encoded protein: CASSVQGHGYEQYF.

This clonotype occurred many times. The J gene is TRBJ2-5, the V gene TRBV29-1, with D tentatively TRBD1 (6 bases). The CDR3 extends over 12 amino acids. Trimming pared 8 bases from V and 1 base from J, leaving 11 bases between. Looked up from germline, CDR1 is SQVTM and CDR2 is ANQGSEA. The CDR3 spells CSTRQAQETQYF. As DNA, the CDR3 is TGCAGCACAAGACAGGCCCAAGAGACCCAGTACTTC.

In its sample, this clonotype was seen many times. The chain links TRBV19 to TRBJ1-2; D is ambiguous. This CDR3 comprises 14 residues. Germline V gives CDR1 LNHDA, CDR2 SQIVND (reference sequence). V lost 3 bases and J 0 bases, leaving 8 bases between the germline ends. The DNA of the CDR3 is TGTGCCAGTAGTATGGGGATGGCTAACTATGGCTACACCTTC. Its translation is CASSMGMANYGYTF.

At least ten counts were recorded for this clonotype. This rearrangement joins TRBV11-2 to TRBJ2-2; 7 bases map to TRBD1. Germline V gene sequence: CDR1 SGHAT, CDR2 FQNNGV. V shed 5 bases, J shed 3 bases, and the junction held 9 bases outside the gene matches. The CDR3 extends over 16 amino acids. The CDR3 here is CASSQIQGKDTGELFF. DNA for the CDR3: TGTGCCAGCAGCCAGATACAGGGGAAGGACACCGGGGAGCTGTTTTTT.

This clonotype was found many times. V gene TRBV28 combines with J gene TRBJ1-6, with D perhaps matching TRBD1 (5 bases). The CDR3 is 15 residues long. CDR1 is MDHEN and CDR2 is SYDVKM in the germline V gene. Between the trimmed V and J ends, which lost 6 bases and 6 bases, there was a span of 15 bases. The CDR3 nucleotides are TGTGCCAGCAGCCCTGGGGGTGGCGTTAATTCACCCCTCCACTTT. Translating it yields CASSPGGGVNSPLHF.

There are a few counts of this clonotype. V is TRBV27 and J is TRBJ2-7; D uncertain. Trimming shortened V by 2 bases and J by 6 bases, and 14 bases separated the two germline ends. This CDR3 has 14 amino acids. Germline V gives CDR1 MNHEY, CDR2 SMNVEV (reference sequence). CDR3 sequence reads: CASSLAQVRGEQYF. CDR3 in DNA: TGTGCCAGCAGTTTAGCCCAGGTACGAGGCGAGCAGTACTTC.